Below are 11 T cell receptor beta chains sequenced from a single sample in a study of T cell repertoires in ileal Crohn's disease. Using immunoSEQ multiplex PCR, the repertoire was profiled, and TCRdb retains in-frame clones only, with some absent. The data contain more than 50,000 clones, roughly nine tenths of them singletons. Time point noted: neoterminal ileum biopsy at postoperative endoscopy, about 6 months after surgery. Input material: ileal tissue. These receptors came from an adult with Crohn's disease.

This chain connects TRBV4-3 to TRBJ2-5; D is uncertain. Trimming took off 1 base at V and 1 base at J, with 7 bases between the two ends. Germline CDR1 LGHNA, CDR2 YSLEER. The CDR3 length is 14 residues. The CDR3 nucleotides read TGCGCCAGCAGCCAAGGGTCAGGCCAAGAGACCCAGTACTTC. This encodes CASSQGSGQETQYF.

The rearrangement uses TRBV29-1 and TRBJ2-1; weak D call: TRBD2 (5 bases). Germline V gene data show CDR1 as SQVTM and CDR2 as ANQGSEA. V lost 6 bases, J lost 5 bases, and 11 bases lay in between. This CDR3 region has 12 residues. The CDR3 DNA reads TGCAGCGTGTTACAGCGGAACAATGAGCAGTTCTTC. Amino acid sequence: CSVLQRNNEQFF.

The chain employs TRBV27 and TRBJ2-3; 9 positions match TRBD2. V was pared by 3 bases and J by 4 bases, with 5 bases of the junction left unmatched. This CDR3 is built from 15 residues. Per the germline V gene, CDR1 is MNHEY and CDR2 is SMNVEV (reference sequence). The CDR3 region is CASSFGSGGSDTQYF. The CDR3 nucleotides are TGTGCCAGCAGTTTCGGTAGCGGGGGCTCAGATACGCAGTATTTT.

This chain connects TRBV15 to TRBJ1-4; unclear D gene. Germline V gene lookup returns CDR1 LNHNV and CDR2 YYDKDF (reference sequence). V lost 0 bases to trimming and J lost 8 bases, with 10 bases between them. This CDR3 is 14 amino acids long. Written as DNA, the CDR3 is TGTGCCACCAGCAGAGAGGCGAACAGCGAAAAACTGTTTTTT. As protein: CATSREANSEKLFF.

The CDR3: CASRSGGRTYEQYV. CDR3 nucleotides: TGTGCCAGCAGGTCGGGGGGCCGGACCTACGAGCAGTACGTC. The rearrangement links TRBV28 to TRBJ2-7, with a possible D match to TRBD2 (7 bases). CDR1 MDHEN and CDR2 SYDVKM come from the germline V gene. Deletions cut 6 bases from V and 2 bases from J, with 14 bases between. CDR3 size: 14 residues.

This rearrangement joins TRBV7-9 to TRBJ2-2; D gene uncertain. CDR3 length: 11 residues. The ends were cut back, 8 bases at V and 7 bases at J, with 8 bases in the middle. CDR1 is SEHNR, CDR2 FQNEAQ, per germline (reference sequence). DNA for the CDR3: TGTGCCAGCGACATAAGCGGGGAGCTGTTTTTT. Translated: CASDISGELFF.

V is TRBV18 and J is TRBJ1-1, with 7 bases matching TRBD1. CDR3 length equals 15 residues. Per the germline V gene, CDR1 is KGHSH and CDR2 is LQKENI. Losses at the gene ends were 4 bases for V and 3 bases for J; bases not matched to a gene: 8. The DNA of the CDR3 is TGTGCCAGCTCACATCGACAGGGTGGGTACACTGAAGCTTTCTTT. It is translated as CASSHRQGGYTEAFF.

The J gene is TRBJ1-1, the V gene TRBV5-4; 12 bases are shared with TRBD1. The length of the CDR3 is 15 residues. With V trimmed by 4 bases and J by 11 bases, 12 bases remained unmatched. Germline CDR1 and CDR2: SGHNT and YYREEE (reference sequence). CDR3 amino acids: CASSPYGTGGAWAFF. The CDR3 DNA reads TGTGCCAGCAGCCCCTACGGGACAGGGGGCGCGTGGGCTTTCTTT.

The CDR3 loop reads CASSSVAKTLAQYF. CDR3 coding DNA: TGTGCCAGCAGTTCCGTCGCCAAGACTCTTGCGCAGTATTTT. The chain links TRBV28 to TRBJ2-3; unclear D gene. The germline CDR1 and CDR2 sequences are MDHEN and SYDVKM. This CDR3 has 14 amino acids. The V and J ends lost 4 bases and 10 bases respectively, with 18 bases between them. The variable domain in full, with the rest retrieved from reference TRBV28 and TRBJ2-3, is DVKVTQSSRYLVKRTGEKVFLECVQDMDHENMFWYRQDPGLGLRLIYFSYDVKMKEKGDIPEGYSVSREKKERFSLILESASTNQTSMYLCASSSVAKTLAQYFGPGTRLTVL.

The chain couples TRBV6-6 to TRBJ2-7; 7 bases line up with TRBD1. V shed 9 bases, J shed 2 bases, and the junction held 4 bases outside the gene matches. Germline CDR1 MNHNY, CDR2 SVGAGI (reference sequence). There are 12 residues in the CDR3. The CDR3 here is CASSGTAYEQYV. The CDR3 region has the DNA TGTGCCAGTTCCGGGACAGCCTACGAGCAGTACGTC.

The CDR3 protein is CASSFRFGTHNEQFF. In DNA form, the CDR3 reads TGTGCCAGCAGCTTCCGTTTCGGGACTCACAATGAGCAGTTCTTC. The chain is built from TRBV7-6 and TRBJ2-1, with D possibly matching TRBD2 (6 bases). The CDR3 spans 15 residues. Trimming stripped 3 bases from V and 5 bases from J, with 14 bases between. CDR1 is SGHVS, CDR2 FNYEAQ, per germline.